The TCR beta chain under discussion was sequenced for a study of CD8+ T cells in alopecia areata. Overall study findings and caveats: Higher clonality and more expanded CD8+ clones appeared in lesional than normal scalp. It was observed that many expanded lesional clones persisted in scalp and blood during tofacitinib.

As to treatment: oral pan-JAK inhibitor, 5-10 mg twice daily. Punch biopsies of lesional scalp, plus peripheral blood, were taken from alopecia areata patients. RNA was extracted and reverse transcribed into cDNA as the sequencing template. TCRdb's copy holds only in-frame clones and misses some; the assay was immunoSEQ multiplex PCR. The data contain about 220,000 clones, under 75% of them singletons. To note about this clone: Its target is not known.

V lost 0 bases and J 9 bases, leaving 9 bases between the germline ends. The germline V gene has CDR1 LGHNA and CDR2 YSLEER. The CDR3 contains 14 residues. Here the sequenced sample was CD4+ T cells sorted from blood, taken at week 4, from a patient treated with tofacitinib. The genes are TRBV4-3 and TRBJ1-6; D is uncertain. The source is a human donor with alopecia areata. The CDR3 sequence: CASSQDKGSSPLHF. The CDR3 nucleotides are TGCGCCAGCAGCCAAGACAAGGGTTCTTCACCCCTCCACTTT.